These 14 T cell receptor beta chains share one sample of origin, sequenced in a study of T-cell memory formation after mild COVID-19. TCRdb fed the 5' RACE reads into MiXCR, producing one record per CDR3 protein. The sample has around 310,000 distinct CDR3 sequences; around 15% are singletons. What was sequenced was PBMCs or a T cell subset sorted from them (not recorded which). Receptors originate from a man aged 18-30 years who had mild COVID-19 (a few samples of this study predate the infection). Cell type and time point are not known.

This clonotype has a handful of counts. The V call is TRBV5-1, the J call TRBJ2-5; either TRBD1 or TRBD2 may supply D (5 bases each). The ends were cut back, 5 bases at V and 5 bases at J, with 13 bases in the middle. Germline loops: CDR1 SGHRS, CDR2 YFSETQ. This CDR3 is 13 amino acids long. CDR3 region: CASRWGWSETQYF. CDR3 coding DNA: TGCGCCAGCAGGTGGGGGTGGTCGGAGACCCAGTACTTC.

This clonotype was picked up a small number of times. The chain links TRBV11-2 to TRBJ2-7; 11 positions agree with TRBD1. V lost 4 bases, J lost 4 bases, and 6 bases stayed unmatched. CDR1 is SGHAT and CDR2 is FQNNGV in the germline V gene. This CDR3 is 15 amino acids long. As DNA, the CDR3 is TGTGCCAGCAGCTGGGGGACAGGGGGATTTTACGAGCAGTACGTC. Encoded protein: CASSWGTGGFYEQYV.

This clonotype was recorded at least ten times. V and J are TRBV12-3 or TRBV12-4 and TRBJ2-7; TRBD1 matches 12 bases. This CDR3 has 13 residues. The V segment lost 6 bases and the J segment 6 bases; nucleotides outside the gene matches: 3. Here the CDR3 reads CASSPGQGAEQYF. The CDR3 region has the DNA TGTGCCAGCAGCCCGGGACAGGGGGCCGAGCAGTACTTC.

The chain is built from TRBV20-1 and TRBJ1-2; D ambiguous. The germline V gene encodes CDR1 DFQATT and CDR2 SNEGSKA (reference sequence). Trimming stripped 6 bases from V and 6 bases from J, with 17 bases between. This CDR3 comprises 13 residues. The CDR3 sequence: CSARSGLRHGYTF. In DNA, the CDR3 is TGCAGTGCCAGATCTGGATTGAGGCATGGCTACACCTTC.

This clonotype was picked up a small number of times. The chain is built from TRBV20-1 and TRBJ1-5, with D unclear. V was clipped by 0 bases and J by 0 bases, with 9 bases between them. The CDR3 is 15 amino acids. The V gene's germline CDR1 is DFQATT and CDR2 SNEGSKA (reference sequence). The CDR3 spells CSARDRLNSNQPQHF. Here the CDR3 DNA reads TGCAGTGCTAGAGATCGGCTCAATAGCAATCAGCCCCAGCATTTT.

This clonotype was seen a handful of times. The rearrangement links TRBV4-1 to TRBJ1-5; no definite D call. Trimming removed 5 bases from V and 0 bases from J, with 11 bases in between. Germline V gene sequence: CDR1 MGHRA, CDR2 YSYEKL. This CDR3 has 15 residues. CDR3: CASSRTKNSNQPQHF. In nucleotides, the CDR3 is TGCGCCAGCAGCAGAACGAAAAATAGCAATCAGCCCCAGCATTTT.

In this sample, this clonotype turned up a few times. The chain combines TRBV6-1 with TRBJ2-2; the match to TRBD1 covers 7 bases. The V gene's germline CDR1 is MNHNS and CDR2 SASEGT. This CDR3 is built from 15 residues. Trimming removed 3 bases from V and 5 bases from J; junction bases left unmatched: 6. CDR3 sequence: CASSDASRGTGELFF. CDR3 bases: TGTGCCAGCAGTGATGCCTCCAGGGGGACCGGGGAGCTGTTTTTT.

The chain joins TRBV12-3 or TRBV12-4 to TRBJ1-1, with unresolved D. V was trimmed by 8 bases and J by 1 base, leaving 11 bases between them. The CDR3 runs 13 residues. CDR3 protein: CASLFMSNTEAFF. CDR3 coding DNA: TGTGCCAGCTTGTTCATGTCGAACACTGAAGCTTTCTTT.

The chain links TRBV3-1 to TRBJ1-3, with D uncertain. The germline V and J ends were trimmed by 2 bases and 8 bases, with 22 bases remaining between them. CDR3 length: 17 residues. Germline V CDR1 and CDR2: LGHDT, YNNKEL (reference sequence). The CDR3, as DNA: TGTGCCAGCAGCCAACGTTTTTCATATACATGGTTGTACACCATATATTTT. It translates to CASSQRFSYTWLYTIYF.

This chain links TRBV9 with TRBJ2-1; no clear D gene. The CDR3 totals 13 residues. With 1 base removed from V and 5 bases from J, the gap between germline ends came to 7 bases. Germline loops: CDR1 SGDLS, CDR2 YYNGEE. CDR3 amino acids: CASSVSVNNEQFF. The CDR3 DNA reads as TGTGCCAGCAGCGTAAGCGTAAACAATGAGCAGTTCTTC.

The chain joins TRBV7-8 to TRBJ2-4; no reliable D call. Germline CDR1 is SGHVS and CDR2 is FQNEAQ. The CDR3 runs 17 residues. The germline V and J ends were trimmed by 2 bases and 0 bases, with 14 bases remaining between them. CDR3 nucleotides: TGTGCCAGCAGCTTAACGCGGTTCCCCCTAGCCAAAAACATTCAGTACTTC. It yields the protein CASSLTRFPLAKNIQYF.

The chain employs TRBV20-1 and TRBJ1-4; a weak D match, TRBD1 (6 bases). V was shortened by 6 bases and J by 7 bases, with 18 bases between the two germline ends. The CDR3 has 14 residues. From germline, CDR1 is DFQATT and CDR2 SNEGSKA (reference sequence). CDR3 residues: CSAGPFGQTEKLFF. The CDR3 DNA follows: TGCAGTGCCGGCCCCTTCGGACAGACTGAAAAACTGTTTTTT.

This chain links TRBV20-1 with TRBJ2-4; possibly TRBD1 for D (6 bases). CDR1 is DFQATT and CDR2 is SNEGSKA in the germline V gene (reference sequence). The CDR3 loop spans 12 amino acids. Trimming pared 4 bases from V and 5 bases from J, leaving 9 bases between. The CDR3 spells CSATGEENIQYF. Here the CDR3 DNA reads TGCAGTGCTACAGGGGAAGAAAACATTCAGTACTTC.

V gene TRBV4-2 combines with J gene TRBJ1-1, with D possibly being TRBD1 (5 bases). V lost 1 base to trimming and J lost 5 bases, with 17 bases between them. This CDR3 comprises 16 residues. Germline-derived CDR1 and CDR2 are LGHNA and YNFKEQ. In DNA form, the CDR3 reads TGTGCCAGCAGCCAAGTCCCGGGGGAGGGGAGGACTGAAGCTTTCTTT. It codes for CASSQVPGEGRTEAFF.